Listed below are T cell receptor beta chains from one sample, sequenced in a study of post-analysis software for immune sequencing data. From the PCR reads, TCRdb called clonotypes with MiXCR, one entry per CDR3 protein. Altogether approximately 730,000 distinct CDR3 sequences are present, roughly 27% being singletons, with the ten largest covering approximately 0.6%. Sequenced sample: blood. The receptor source for this set is a girl aged 10 to 17 with multiple sclerosis. Both conserved end residues are part of each CDR3. The D gene is left open where the match is weak. Not all rows give a size; the values are once, few, many and, for expanded clones, a class.

size	J	V	D	CDR3	DNA
.	TRBJ1-1	TRBV29-1	.	CSVRLQLNTEAFF	TGCAGCGTTCGTCTACAGCTGAACACTGAAGCTTTCTTT
few	TRBJ2-2	TRBV20-1	.	CSARDASTGELFF	TGCAGTGCTAGAGATGCCTCCACCGGGGAGCTGTTTTTT
.	TRBJ2-1	TRBV4-1	.	CASAYRDGGEQFF	TGCGCCAGCGCGTACAGGGATGGCGGTGAGCAGTTCTTC
.	TRBJ1-2	TRBV7-2	.	CASSFPVGGLTYGYTF	TGTGCCAGCAGCTTCCCGGTAGGGGGACTGACTTATGGCTACACCTTC
many	TRBJ2-7	TRBV7-2	.	CASSPKTRGYEQYF	TGTGCCAGCAGCCCAAAGACTAGGGGCTACGAGCAGTACTTC
.	TRBJ1-3	TRBV5-1	TRBD1	CASSGGGTGFGNTIYF	TGCGCCAGCAGCGGAGGCGGGACAGGATTTGGAAACACCATATATTTT
many	TRBJ2-1	TRBV29-1	TRBD1	CSVEGRGRIRNEQFF	TGCAGCGTTGAGGGCAGGGGGCGGATTCGAAATGAGCAGTTCTTC
.	TRBJ2-3	TRBV9	.	CASSLVGSPDTQYF	TGTGCCAGCAGCCTCGTCGGGTCGCCAGATACGCAGTATTTT
.	TRBJ2-7	TRBV9	.	CASSVAGMGPYEQYF	TGTGCCAGCAGCGTAGCTGGAATGGGGCCCTACGAGCAGTACTTC
.	TRBJ2-7	TRBV29-1	.	CSVRPGDGAYEQYF	TGCAGCGTCCGCCCTGGGGACGGAGCCTACGAGCAGTACTTC
.	TRBJ2-3	TRBV5-1	.	CASSWVFAGRTDTQYF	TGCGCCAGCAGCTGGGTCTTCGCGGGCCGCACAGATACGCAGTATTTT
.	TRBJ1-5	TRBV3-1	.	CASSQDTVNQPQHF	TGTGCCAGCAGCCAAGATACGGTCAATCAGCCCCAGCATTTT
.	TRBJ2-7	TRBV27	.	CASSERTPPPSEQYF	TGTGCCAGCAGTGAGAGGACACCCCCTCCGTCGGAGCAGTACTTC
.	TRBJ1-2	TRBV2	.	CASSGSGSSSYGYTF	TGTGCCAGCAGTGGCTCGGGGTCCTCCTCCTATGGCTACACCTTC
once	TRBJ1-5	TRBV28	TRBD1	CASRPRDRANNQPQHF	TGTGCCAGCAGACCCAGGGACAGGGCGAACAATCAGCCCCAGCATTTT
few	TRBJ2-1	TRBV20-1	TRBD2	CSASTSGRASYNEQFF	TGCAGTGCTAGTACTAGCGGGAGGGCCTCCTACAATGAGCAGTTCTTC
.	TRBJ1-2	TRBV20-1	.	CSAEDSVFHTF	TGCAGTGCTGAAGACAGCGTTTTTCACACCTTC
.	TRBJ1-6	TRBV7-9	.	CASSFLSSPVPLHF	TGTGCCAGCAGCTTCCTGAGTTCTCCGGTCCCCCTCCACTTT
few	TRBJ2-1	TRBV24-1	TRBD2	CATSDERESSYNEQFF	TGTGCCACCAGTGATGAGCGGGAGAGCTCCTACAATGAGCAGTTCTTC
.	TRBJ1-1	TRBV20-1	.	CSAGPIRGTEAFF	TGCAGTGCTGGCCCTATACGAGGCACTGAAGCTTTCTTT
.	TRBJ2-4	TRBV27	.	CATRTARIQYF	TGTGCCACCCGGACAGCACGTATTCAGTACTTC
.	TRBJ2-7	TRBV6-2/TRBV6-3	TRBD1	CASSSDRDSRNYEQYF	TGTGCCAGCAGTTCCGACCGGGACAGCCGGAACTACGAGCAGTACTTC
once	TRBJ2-3	TRBV15	TRBD1	CATSTGDSHNTDTQYF	TGTGCCACCAGCACCGGGGACAGCCACAATACAGATACGCAGTATTTT
.	TRBJ1-2	TRBV20-1	.	CSARDTLNYGYTF	TGCAGTGCTAGAGACACCCTTAACTATGGCTACACCTTC
.	TRBJ1-2	TRBV7-2	.	CASSWRRTGYGYTF	TGTGCCAGCAGCTGGCGCCGAACGGGCTATGGCTACACCTTC
few	TRBJ2-7	TRBV4-3	.	CASSQDIILGSPYEQYF	TGCGCCAGCAGCCAAGATATCATTTTGGGGAGTCCCTACGAGCAGTACTTC
few	TRBJ2-1	TRBV7-2	.	CASSLVQGGAYNEQFF	TGTGCCAGCAGCTTAGTTCAGGGCGGCGCCTACAATGAGCAGTTCTTC
many	TRBJ2-5	TRBV29-1	.	CSVAPLTGRRETQYF	TGCAGCGTTGCCCCGTTGACCGGACGGAGGGAGACCCAGTACTTC
many	TRBJ2-7	TRBV29-1	.	CSVDLGRRYEQYF	TGCAGCGTTGACTTGGGCCGGAGGTACGAGCAGTACTTC
few	TRBJ1-2	TRBV27	TRBD1	CASSSRTGGINYGYTF	TGTGCCAGCAGTTCCCGGACAGGGGGTATTAACTATGGCTACACCTTC
.	TRBJ1-1	TRBV12-5	.	CASGPDLNTEAFF	TGTGCTAGTGGTCCAGATCTGAACACTGAAGCTTTCTTT
few	TRBJ1-1	TRBV2	.	CASSSVGGNSEAFF	TGTGCCAGCAGTTCCGTTGGGGGGAACTCTGAAGCTTTCTTT
.	TRBJ1-1	TRBV29-1	TRBD1	CSVDPGGPLRREAFF	TGCAGCGTTGATCCAGGGGGCCCCCTAAGGAGGGAAGCTTTCTTT
.	TRBJ2-3	TRBV24-1	TRBD2	CATSDPLAGSTDTQYF	TGTGCCACCAGTGACCCTCTAGCGGGGTCCACAGATACGCAGTATTTT
many	TRBJ2-5	TRBV15	.	CATSRDPGRGLGETQYF	TGTGCCACCAGCAGAGATCCCGGCAGGGGCTTGGGAGAGACCCAGTACTTC
.	TRBJ1-2	TRBV12-3/TRBV12-4	.	CASSLDLGAYGYTF	TGTGCCAGCAGTTTAGATTTGGGGGCCTATGGCTACACCTTC
once	TRBJ1-4	TRBV14	.	CASSQWAQYNEKLFF	TGTGCCAGCAGCCAATGGGCACAGTATAATGAAAAACTGTTTTTT
.	TRBJ1-2	TRBV6-6	.	CASSDCRVGGYTF	TGTGCCAGCAGCGACTGCAGGGTGGGCGGCTACACCTTC
.	TRBJ2-7	TRBV29-1	.	CSVEEGGGVRGYEQYF	TGCAGCGTTGAAGAGGGGGGTGGAGTAAGGGGATACGAGCAGTACTTC
few	TRBJ1-2	TRBV14	.	CASSQVRGNGYTF	TGTGCCAGCAGCCAAGTAAGGGGGAATGGCTACACCTTC
few	TRBJ2-3	TRBV2	.	CASRLTRGLTDTQYF	TGTGCCAGCAGGCTTACCCGCGGACTCACAGATACGCAGTATTTT
.	TRBJ1-2	TRBV7-9	.	CASSHWAGDDYGYTF	TGTGCCAGCAGCCATTGGGCAGGGGATGACTATGGCTACACCTTC
few	TRBJ2-1	TRBV5-1	TRBD1	CASSTGQSSYNEQFF	TGCGCCAGCAGCACGGGACAGAGCTCCTACAATGAGCAGTTCTTC
.	TRBJ2-3	TRBV12-3/TRBV12-4	TRBD2	CASTERIAGADTQYF	TGTGCCAGCACCGAAAGAATAGCGGGCGCAGATACGCAGTATTTT
.	TRBJ2-1	TRBV6-6	TRBD1	CASSYDRTGMSEQFF	TGTGCCAGCAGTTACGATAGGACAGGGATGAGTGAGCAGTTCTTC
.	TRBJ1-1	TRBV15	.	CATSRTELGSVNTEAFF	TGTGCCACCAGCAGGACCGAGCTGGGGTCGGTGAACACTGAAGCTTTCTTT
few	TRBJ2-7	TRBV20-1	.	CSASPQDYQLPYEQYF	TGCAGTGCTAGTCCCCAGGACTACCAACTCCCCTACGAGCAGTACTTC
many	TRBJ2-1	TRBV29-1	TRBD2	CSEGLADKEQFF	TGCAGCGAGGGACTAGCGGACAAGGAGCAGTTCTTC
few	TRBJ2-7	TRBV4-3	.	CASSQDYRALGGSYEQYF	TGCGCCAGCAGCCAAGATTACCGTGCGTTGGGGGGATCCTACGAGCAGTACTTC
.	TRBJ2-7	TRBV4-3	TRBD1	CASSRDRGFYEQYF	TGCGCCAGCAGCCGGGACAGGGGTTTCTACGAGCAGTACTTC
.	TRBJ2-3	TRBV27	.	CASSLFTGDTQYF	TGTGCCAGCAGTTTATTCACGGGAGATACGCAGTATTTT
few	TRBJ1-2	TRBV12-3/TRBV12-4	.	CASSTPRSGYTF	TGTGCCAGCAGCACCCCCCGGAGTGGCTACACCTTC
few	TRBJ2-7	TRBV6-5	.	CASSYREFSYEQYF	TGTGCCAGCAGTTACCGAGAGTTCTCCTACGAGCAGTACTTC
few	TRBJ2-4	TRBV4-1	.	CASSPLGGGGNIQYF	TGCGCCAGCAGCCCCCTGGGGGGAGGTGGAAACATTCAGTACTTC
few	TRBJ2-1	TRBV11-2	.	CASSFGFRAYNEQFF	TGTGCCAGCAGCTTCGGGTTCAGGGCCTACAATGAGCAGTTCTTC
few	TRBJ2-4	TRBV29-1	.	CSVGVAGAKNIQYF	TGCAGCGTTGGGGTCGCGGGAGCCAAAAACATTCAGTACTTC
.	TRBJ2-3	TRBV6-5	TRBD2	CASSPRASGTSDTQYF	TGTGCCAGCAGTCCCCGGGCTAGCGGGACCTCCGATACGCAGTATTTT
.	TRBJ2-7	TRBV5-8	.	CASSPNQWASSYEQYF	TGTGCCAGCAGCCCCAACCAATGGGCAAGCTCCTACGAGCAGTACTTC